Below are 10 T cell receptor beta chains sequenced from a single sample in a study of CD8 T cells in Susac syndrome. Roughly 0.5 to 1 ug RNA was reverse transcribed with random hexamers. TCRdb reprocessed the immunoSEQ multiplex PCR reads via MiXCR and lists one record per CDR3 protein. The sample has 80,000 to 90,000 distinct CDR3 sequences, 95% seen once; the top ten hold 0.46%. The specimen sequenced was CD8+ T cells from PBMCs. The receptors shown here come from a human donor with Susac syndrome.

The DNA of the CDR3 is TGCGCCAGCGCGGCCCTAACCACCGGGGAGCTGTTTTTT. It translates to CASAALTTGELFF. The chain employs TRBV5-1 and TRBJ2-2; D gene ambiguous. The CDR3 runs 13 residues. V was clipped by 7 bases and J by 4 bases, with 11 bases between them. The germline gives CDR1 SGHRS, CDR2 YFSETQ.

The chain is built from TRBV28 and TRBJ1-1; no firm D call. CDR3 length: 12 amino acids. Trimming left V 6 bases short and J 8 bases short, with 13 bases between. Germline CDR1 and CDR2: MDHEN and SYDVKM. The chain's CDR3 is CASRGPPYEAFF. The CDR3 bases are TGTGCCAGCAGAGGCCCCCCCTACGAAGCTTTCTTT.

V is TRBV27 and J is TRBJ1-2, with 8 bases identical to TRBD1. This CDR3 is built from 16 residues. CDR1 is MNHEY and CDR2 is SMNVEV in the germline V gene (reference sequence). V shed 7 bases and J 5 bases; nucleotides not matched to a gene: 15. CDR3 bases: TGTGCCAGCACCCCAATAGGTACGACAGGGGAATATGGCTACACCTTC. Translated: CASTPIGTTGEYGYTF.

The chain uses TRBV7-2 and TRBJ2-1, with TRBD1 matching 7 bases. CDR1 and CDR2 (germline): SGHTA, FQGNSA. The V segment lost 3 bases and the J segment 2 bases; nucleotides outside the gene matches: 1. CDR3 length equals 14 residues. The CDR3 DNA follows: TGTGCCAGCAGCTTCGGGACAGCCTACAATGAGCAGTTCTTC. This translates into CASSFGTAYNEQFF. Variable domain in full (rest from reference TRBV7-2 and TRBJ2-1): GAGVSQSPSNKVTEKGKDVELRCDPISGHTALYWYRQSLGQGLEFLIYFQGNSAPDKSGLPSDRFSAERTGGSVSTLTIQRTQQEDSAVYLCASSFGTAYNEQFFGPGTRLTVL.

This chain uses TRBV20-1 with TRBJ2-7, with TRBD1 identical over 12 bases. The CDR3 covers 16 residues. Germline CDR1 reads DFQATT; CDR2 reads SNEGSKA (reference sequence). V dropped 1 base and J dropped 3; count of bases not matched to a gene: 7. The DNA for the CDR3 is TGCAGTGCTAGAGCCCTGGGACAGGGGGCCGACTACGAGCAGTACTTC. Amino acids: CSARALGQGADYEQYF.

The chain links TRBV28 to TRBJ2-5; TRBD2 matches 14 bases. Germline values: CDR1 MDHEN, CDR2 SYDVKM. Trimming removed 3 bases from V and 5 bases from J; junction bases left unmatched: 14. This CDR3 is built from 19 residues. The DNA for the CDR3 is TGTGCCAGCAGTTTGATGGTGACTAGCGGGAGGGCCGAGAGGGAGACCCAGTACTTC. Residues: CASSLMVTSGRAERETQYF.

The V call is TRBV7-8, the J call TRBJ2-1; 11 bases map to TRBD2. CDR1 is SGHVS, CDR2 FQNEAQ, per germline. V shed 5 bases and J 3 bases; nucleotides not matched to a gene: 3. The CDR3 runs 15 residues. The CDR3 reads CASSPTSGIYNEQFF. CDR3 bases: TGTGCCAGCAGCCCGACTAGCGGGATCTACAATGAGCAGTTCTTC.

V and J are TRBV27 and TRBJ2-1; the D gene is possibly TRBD2 (6 bases). The CDR3 has 17 residues. The germline V and J ends were trimmed by 5 bases and 5 bases, with 22 bases remaining between them. Germline V gene data show CDR1 as MNHEY and CDR2 as SMNVEV (reference sequence). The CDR3 DNA is TGTGCCAGCAGTCCCCTTCGACTAGTTCCCTACCACAATGAGCAGTTCTTC. Its protein product is CASSPLRLVPYHNEQFF.

The rearrangement links TRBV7-9 to TRBJ2-2; D is tentatively TRBD1 or TRBD2 (5 bases each). Germline V gene lookup returns CDR1 SEHNR and CDR2 FQNEAQ (reference sequence). V was cut by 5 bases and J by 2 bases, with 15 bases left in between. CDR3 length equals 16 residues. The CDR3 sequence: CASSPTQGRNTGELFF. The CDR3 DNA follows: TGTGCCAGCAGCCCCACCCAGGGACGCAACACCGGGGAGCTGTTTTTT. The full variable domain, in which reference TRBV7-9 and TRBJ2-2 provide the parts outside the CDR3, is DTGVSQNPRHKITKRGQNVTFRCDPISEHNRLYWYRQTLGQGPEFLTYFQNEAQLEKSRLLSDRFSAERPKGSFSTLEIQRTEQGDSAMYLCASSPTQGRNTGELFFGEGSRLTVL.

The V gene is TRBV29-1, the J gene TRBJ2-1, with 7 bases matching TRBD2. CDR1 and CDR2 (germline): SQVTM, ANQGSEA. J was trimmed by 0 bases and V by 3 bases; bases with no gene match: 5. The CDR3 loop spans 15 amino acids. The CDR3 protein is CSVEPQRDSYNEQFF. CDR3 coding DNA: TGCAGCGTTGAGCCCCAGCGGGACTCCTACAATGAGCAGTTCTTC.